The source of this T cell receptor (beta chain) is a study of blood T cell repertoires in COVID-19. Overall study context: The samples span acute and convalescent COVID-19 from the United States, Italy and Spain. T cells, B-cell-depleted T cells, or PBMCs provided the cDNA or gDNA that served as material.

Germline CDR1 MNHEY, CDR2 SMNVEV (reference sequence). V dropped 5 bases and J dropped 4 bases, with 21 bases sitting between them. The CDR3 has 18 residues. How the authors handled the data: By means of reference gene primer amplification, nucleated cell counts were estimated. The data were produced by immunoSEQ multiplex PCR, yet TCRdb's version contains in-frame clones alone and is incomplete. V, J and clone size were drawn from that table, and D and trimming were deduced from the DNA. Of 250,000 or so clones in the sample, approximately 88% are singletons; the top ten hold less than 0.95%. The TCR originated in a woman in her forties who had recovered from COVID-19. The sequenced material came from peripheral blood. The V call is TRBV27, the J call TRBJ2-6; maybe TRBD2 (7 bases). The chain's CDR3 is CASSLLWGGAKGANVLTF. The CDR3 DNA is TGTGCCAGCAGTCTCCTCTGGGGGGGCGCGAAAGGGGCCAACGTCCTGACTTTC.